One TCR beta chain is described in this entry. Its antigen is undetermined. Germline V gene data show CDR1 as MDHEN and CDR2 as SYDVKM. Trimming removed 8 bases from V and 7 bases from J, with 17 bases in between. This CDR3 has 14 residues. Primers included in the PCR were 60 Vbeta and 13 Jbeta primers. The method was immunoSEQ multiplex PCR; TCRdb's version includes in-frame clones alone and lacks a portion of them. The data show approximately 130,000 clones, more than 80% seen once. The data belong to a study of cytomegalovirus exposure and HLA in healthy donors. Study-level points and caveats: Later work found that TCR association rates differed between HLA loci; DRB1 had the most and HLA-C the fewest. Altogether, some 170 TCR beta chains were recorded as cytomegalovirus-associated.

V and J are TRBV28 and TRBJ1-4; D gene unclear. The TCR comes from a young woman in good health and CMV-seropositive. Sample: PBMCs. The CDR3 DNA reads as TGTGCCAGCTCTAGCGGGCAGGATCTTGAAAAACTGTTTTTT. Translation gives CASSSGQDLEKLFF.